The 17 T cell receptor beta chains listed next were all sequenced from one sample in a study of a mutant IDH1 vaccine in newly diagnosed glioma. No antigens are known for them. Profiling relied on immunoSEQ multiplex PCR, and the TCRdb table lists in-frame clones only, not all of them. The table has about 24,000 clones, about four fifths seen once. Time point here: week 47, end of study. The study gave 300 ug of mutant IDH1 20-mer peptide per vaccine dose, with topical imiquimod. The sequenced sample was PBMCs, obtained from a glioma patient whose treatment included an IDH1 peptide vaccine. The receptor set was obtained from a man in his forties with glioma.

The CDR3 here is CASSLDRGNTEAFF. CDR3 nucleotide sequence: TGTGCCAGCAGCTTGGACAGGGGGAACACTGAAGCTTTCTTT. J is TRBJ1-1 and V is TRBV7-9; 9 bases agree with TRBD1. Germline V CDR1 and CDR2: SEHNR, FQNEAQ (reference sequence). The V gene end was trimmed by 3 bases and the J gene end by 1 base; junction bases not matched to a gene: 0. CDR3 length: 14 amino acids.

V usage is TRBV2 and J usage is TRBJ2-5; TRBD2 matches at 8 bases. Trimming removed 3 bases from V and 5 bases from J; junction bases left unmatched: 20. This CDR3 contains 19 residues. Germline CDR1 is SNHLY and CDR2 is FYNNEI. The CDR3 spells CASSDLAGRGSPSGETQYF. In nucleotides, the CDR3 is TGTGCCAGCAGTGATTTAGCGGGACGGGGTTCCCCCTCAGGGGAGACCCAGTACTTC.

This chain uses TRBV15 with TRBJ2-1, with 9 bases fitting TRBD1. The junction had 6 bases not matched to a gene; V was cut back by 0 bases and J by 6 bases. Germline CDR1 and CDR2: LNHNV and YYDKDF (reference sequence). This CDR3 region has 16 residues. The CDR3 DNA is TGTGCCACCAGCAGAGACGGGACAGGGACGGGCAATGAGCAGTTCTTC. Its protein product is CATSRDGTGTGNEQFF.

The chain uses TRBV5-1 and TRBJ1-1, with D possibly being TRBD1 (6 bases). Trimming stripped 0 bases from V and 1 base from J, with 13 bases between. The CDR3 contains 16 residues. CDR1 SGHRS and CDR2 YFSETQ come from the germline V gene. CDR3 coding DNA: TGCGCCAGCAGCTTGGGGCCAGGGGCAACGAACACTGAAGCTTTCTTT. Protein product: CASSLGPGATNTEAFF.

CDR3 residues: CASSPTGLTEAFF. As DNA, the CDR3 is TGTGCCAGCAGCCCGACAGGGCTCACTGAAGCTTTCTTT. The V call is TRBV5-6, the J call TRBJ1-1, with TRBD1 identical over 7 bases. The ends lost 4 bases at V and 4 bases at J; junction bases unmatched: 4. Germline values: CDR1 SGHDT, CDR2 YYEEEE. There are 13 residues in the CDR3.

This clone has just one count. V usage is TRBV25-1 and J usage is TRBJ2-1; D ambiguous. Trimming took 4 bases from V and 2 from J, leaving 3 bases between them. In germline, CDR1 is MGHDK, CDR2 SYGVNS. The CDR3 runs to 12 residues. CDR3 sequence (DNA): TGTGCCAGCAGTGGCCCCTACAATGAGCAGTTCTTC. It translates to CASSGPYNEQFF.

This clone was observed a single time. The rearrangement uses TRBV6-5 and TRBJ2-7; perhaps TRBD2 as D (5 bases). The CDR3 has 15 residues. V was cut by 5 bases and J by 4 bases, with 18 bases left in between. The germline V gene has CDR1 MNHEY and CDR2 SVGAGI. The CDR3 region is CASSLAPAGGYEQYF. The CDR3 DNA reads TGTGCCAGCAGTCTAGCTCCCGCCGGAGGATACGAGCAGTACTTC.

In its sample, this clone was seen a few times. The gene calls are TRBV4-3 and TRBJ1-1; D remains unclear. Deletions cut 1 base from V and 7 bases from J, with 16 bases between. Germline lookup yields CDR1 LGHNA and CDR2 YSLEER. The CDR3 runs 15 residues. The CDR3, as DNA: TGCGCCAGCAGCCAAGGTTTAGAACGGGTTGGTGAAGCTTTCTTT. Protein product: CASSQGLERVGEAFF.

This clone was counted once. The chain uses TRBV7-2 and TRBJ2-5; 14 bases are shared with TRBD2. CDR3 length: 18 residues. Germline CDR1 SGHTA, CDR2 FQGNSA. The junction had 15 bases not matched to a gene; V was cut back by 4 bases and J by 8 bases. CDR3 in DNA: TGTGCCAGCAGCTACAGGACTAGCGGGAGGCCCAGAGGAGGAACCCAGTACTTC. Encoded protein: CASSYRTSGRPRGGTQYF.

V usage is TRBV2 and J usage is TRBJ2-5, with a possible D match to TRBD1 (7 bases). Trimming cost V 7 bases and J 4 bases, with 22 bases left between them. CDR1 is SNHLY, CDR2 FYNNEI, per germline. This CDR3 comprises 16 residues. The CDR3 sequence is CASNFLPGGKPETQYF. The CDR3 DNA is TGTGCCAGCAATTTCCTTCCAGGGGGGAAGCCAGAGACCCAGTACTTC.

In regard to this clone: The junction shows a germline mismatch at one end, possibly a read error. This rearrangement joins TRBV7-8 to TRBJ2-5; 15 nucleotides match TRBD2. In germline, CDR1 is SGHVS, CDR2 FQNEAQ. This CDR3 is 16 amino acids long. The CDR3 nucleotides are TGTGCCAACAGCGGGTGGACTAGCGGGAGGGGGGAGACCCAGTACTTC. Protein product: CANSGWTSGRGETQYF. Full variable domain (remainder filled in from reference TRBV7-8 and TRBJ2-5): GAGVSQSPRYKVAKRGQDVALRCDPISGHVSLFWYQQALGQGPEFLTYFQNEAQLDKSGLPSDRFFAERPEGSVSTLKIQRTQQEDSAVYLCANSGWTSGRGETQYFGPGTRLLVL.

The chain employs TRBV19 and TRBJ2-6; D remains unclear. CDR1 LNHDA and CDR2 SQIVND come from the germline V gene (reference sequence). Trimming took off 10 bases at V and 4 bases at J, with 8 bases between the two ends. This CDR3 spans 12 amino acids. For the CDR3, the DNA is TGTGCCACATCGCGGGGGGCCAACGTCCTGACTTTC. It codes for CATSRGANVLTF.

V is TRBV29-1 and J is TRBJ1-2; D may be TRBD1 (6 bases). Germline assignment: CDR1 SQVTM and CDR2 ANQGSEA. CDR3 length equals 13 residues. V lost 6 bases to trimming and J lost 7 bases, with 18 bases between them. The CDR3 nucleotides read TGCAGCGTCCATCTGGGGGGCGCCGGTGGCTACACCTTC. Its protein is CSVHLGGAGGYTF.

V and J are TRBV6-1 and TRBJ2-7, with TRBD1 matching over 10 bases. V dropped 7 bases and J dropped 0; count of bases not matched to a gene: 3. The CDR3 runs to 14 residues. The germline CDR1 and CDR2 sequences are MNHNS and SASEGT. CDR3 in DNA: TGTGCCAGCATTCGGACAGGGGGCTCCTACGAGCAGTACTTC. Translated: CASIRTGGSYEQYF.

This rearrangement joins TRBV15 to TRBJ1-2; D gene uncertain. V was clipped by 3 bases and J by 7 bases, with 9 bases between them. This CDR3 has 12 residues. The germline gives CDR1 LNHNV, CDR2 YYDKDF (reference sequence). The CDR3 nucleotides are TGTGCCACCAGCAGGCCGGTGGGTGGCTACACCTTC. Its protein product is CATSRPVGGYTF. The complete variable domain, with remaining parts taken from reference TRBV15 and TRBJ1-2, reads DAMVIQNPRYQVTQFGKPVTLSCSQTLNHNVMYWYQQKSSQAPKLLFHYYDKDFNNEADTPDNFQSRRPNTSFCFLDIRSPGLGDTAMYLCATSRPVGGYTFGSGTRLTVV.

The CDR3 sequence is CASSLTHSPNTEAFF. The CDR3 DNA reads as TGTGCCAGCAGCTTAACCCACAGCCCGAACACTGAAGCTTTCTTT. The genes are TRBV7-3 and TRBJ1-1; D ambiguous. The CDR3 is 15 residues long. Germline lookup yields CDR1 SGHTA and CDR2 FQGTGA. The V gene lost 0 bases and the J gene lost 1 base, with 9 bases spanning the gap.

The V call is TRBV7-9, the J call TRBJ2-7; weak D call: TRBD1 (6 bases). V gave up 3 bases and J gave up 4 bases, with 13 bases separating them. Germline V CDR1 and CDR2: SEHNR, FQNEAQ (reference sequence). The CDR3 length is 14 residues. The CDR3, as DNA: TGTGCCAGCAGCTTTTCAGGGGTGAAGTACGAGCAGTACTTC. As protein: CASSFSGVKYEQYF.